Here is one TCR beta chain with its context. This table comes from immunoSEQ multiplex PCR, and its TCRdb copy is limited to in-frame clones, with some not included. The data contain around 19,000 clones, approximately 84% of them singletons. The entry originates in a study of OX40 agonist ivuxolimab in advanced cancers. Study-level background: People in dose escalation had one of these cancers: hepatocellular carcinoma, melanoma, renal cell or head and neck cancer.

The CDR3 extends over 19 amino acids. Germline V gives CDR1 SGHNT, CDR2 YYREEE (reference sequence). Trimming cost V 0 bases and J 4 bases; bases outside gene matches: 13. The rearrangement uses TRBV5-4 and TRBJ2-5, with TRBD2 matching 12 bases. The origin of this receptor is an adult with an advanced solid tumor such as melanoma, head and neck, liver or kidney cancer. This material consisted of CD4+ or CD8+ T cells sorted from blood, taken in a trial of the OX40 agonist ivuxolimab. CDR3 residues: CASSLVALTSGGPSETQYF. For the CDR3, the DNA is TGTGCCAGCAGCTTGGTGGCTCTTACTAGCGGGGGGCCTTCAGAGACCCAGTACTTC.